The next 15 T cell receptor beta chains were all read from a single sample in a study of T cells in localized non-small cell lung cancer. The data were produced by immunoSEQ multiplex PCR, yet TCRdb's version contains in-frame clones alone and is incomplete. The sample lists tens of thousands of clones; approximately 87% were seen once. The input for sequencing was peripheral blood, taken before any cancer treatment. The receptors derive from a male donor at least 60 years old with stage III squamous cell lung carcinoma.

The rearrangement links TRBV20-1 to TRBJ1-2; no clear D gene. This CDR3 has 10 amino acids. Between the trimmed V and J ends, which lost 4 bases and 8 bases, there was a span of 8 bases. CDR1 is DFQATT, CDR2 SNEGSKA, per germline (reference sequence). CDR3 DNA: TGCAGTGCTACCAGCGGCGGCTACACCTTC. It translates to CSATSGGYTF.

This clone turned up a few times. The chain recombines TRBV9 with TRBJ1-2, with a possible D match to TRBD1 (5 bases). V lost 3 bases, J lost 8 bases, and 8 bases lay in between. The CDR3 sequence is 11 residues long. The V gene's germline CDR1 is SGDLS and CDR2 YYNGEE. The CDR3 DNA is TGTGCCAGCAGCGCAGGGAGGGGCTACACCTTC. This gives the protein CASSAGRGYTF. The entire variable domain, with the rest obtained from reference TRBV9 and TRBJ1-2, is as follows: DSGVTQTPKHLITATGQRVTLRCSPRSGDLSVYWYQQSLDQGLQFLIQYYNGEERAKGNILERFSAQQFPDLHSELNLSSLELGDSALYFCASSAGRGYTFGSGTRLTVV.

The rearrangement joins TRBV6-5 to TRBJ1-2, with a tentative D call TRBD1 (5 bases). CDR1 and CDR2 (germline): MNHEY, SVGAGI. The V end lost 8 bases, the J end lost 2 bases, and 9 bases lay between the germline ends. The CDR3 runs to 12 residues. CDR3 sequence: CASRRTNYGYTF. In nucleotides, the CDR3 is TGTGCCAGCCGCCGGACAAACTATGGCTACACCTTC.

The chain has TRBV19 and TRBJ2-2; 7 bases are shared with TRBD1. CDR3 length: 15 amino acids. Trimming cost V 4 bases and J 5 bases; bases outside gene matches: 7. Germline V gives CDR1 LNHDA, CDR2 SQIVND (reference sequence). The CDR3 sequence: CASSKQQGSTGELFF. The CDR3 nucleotides are TGTGCCAGTAGTAAACAACAGGGGTCAACCGGGGAGCTGTTTTTT.

The chain combines TRBV6-1 with TRBJ2-6, with D perhaps matching TRBD1 or TRBD2 (7 bases each). The CDR3 sequence is 15 residues long. Per the germline V gene, CDR1 is MNHNS and CDR2 is SASEGT. This CDR3 reads CAGQGGYSGANVLTF. The DNA for the CDR3 is TGTGCGGGGCAGGGGGGGTACTCTGGGGCCAACGTCCTGACTTTC.

This chain connects TRBV11-1 to TRBJ2-1; D assignment may be TRBD1 or TRBD2 (5 bases each). Trimming removed 1 base from V and 0 bases from J, with 7 bases in between. Germline V gives CDR1 SGHAT, CDR2 FQDESV (reference sequence). This CDR3 contains 15 residues. CDR3 residues: CASSLGGSSYNEQFF. The CDR3 DNA follows: TGTGCCAGCAGCTTAGGGGGGAGCTCCTACAATGAGCAGTTCTTC.

For the CDR3, the DNA is TGCGCCAGCAGCTTGCAATTGGGAACTAACACTGAAGCTTTCTTT. Protein sequence: CASSLQLGTNTEAFF. The chain recombines TRBV5-1 with TRBJ1-1; unclear D gene. V shed 1 base and J shed 2 bases, with 12 bases lying between them. Germline values: CDR1 SGHRS, CDR2 YFSETQ. This CDR3 contains 15 residues.

The chain couples TRBV5-1 to TRBJ1-4, with 7 bases fitting TRBD1. After removal of 4 bases from V and 4 bases from J, the junction contained 4 bases not matched to a gene. This CDR3 region has 14 residues. Germline V gene lookup returns CDR1 SGHRS and CDR2 YFSETQ. CDR3 in DNA: TGCGCCAGCAGCCGGGACAGATATAATGAAAAACTGTTTTTT. Translated: CASSRDRYNEKLFF. The full variable domain, its missing parts supplied by reference TRBV5-1 and TRBJ1-4, is KAGVTQTPRYLIKTRGQQVTLSCSPISGHRSVSWYQQTPGQGLQFLFEYFSETQRNKGNFPGRFSGRQFSNSRSEMNVSTLELGDSALYLCASSRDRYNEKLFFGSGTQLSVL.

The J gene is TRBJ1-5, the V gene TRBV27, with TRBD1 as a possible D gene (5 bases). CDR1 and CDR2 from the germline V gene are MNHEY and SMNVEV (reference sequence). The CDR3 has 15 residues. The germline V and J ends were trimmed by 0 bases and 2 bases, with 8 bases remaining between them. CDR3 loop: CASSLSATGNQPQHF. In DNA form, the CDR3 reads TGTGCCAGCAGTTTATCCGCGACAGGCAATCAGCCCCAGCATTTT.

V usage is TRBV27 and J usage is TRBJ1-1; D might be TRBD1 (5 bases). V was cut by 3 bases and J by 2 bases, with 13 bases left in between. The CDR3 extends over 15 amino acids. Per germline, CDR1 MNHEY and CDR2 SMNVEV (reference sequence). CDR3: CASSFRGDFNTEAFF. The DNA for the CDR3 is TGTGCCAGCAGTTTTCGGGGGGACTTCAACACTGAAGCTTTCTTT.

V is TRBV29-1 and J is TRBJ1-3; unclear D gene. With 6 bases removed from V and 0 bases from J, the gap between germline ends came to 12 bases. There are 14 residues in the CDR3. Germline V gene sequence: CDR1 SQVTM, CDR2 ANQGSEA. CDR3 loop: CSVWIDLSGNTIYF. CDR3 DNA: TGCAGCGTGTGGATTGACCTCTCTGGAAACACCATATATTTT.

The chain uses TRBV6-1 and TRBJ1-2; D is unresolved. Trimming took 4 bases from V and 4 from J, leaving 10 bases between them. The CDR3 contains 13 residues. Per the germline V gene, CDR1 is MNHNS and CDR2 is SASEGT. CDR3 bases: TGTGCCAGCAGTGCGGACGGAACCTATGGCTACACCTTC. Amino acid sequence: CASSADGTYGYTF.

The V and J genes are TRBV28 and TRBJ1-2, with D possibly TRBD1 on 5 matching bases. The CDR3 is 13 residues long. The V and J ends lost 8 bases and 3 bases respectively, with 13 bases between them. Germline V gene lookup returns CDR1 MDHEN and CDR2 SYDVKM. CDR3 in amino acids: CASSKGEYYGYTF. The DNA for the CDR3 is TGTGCCAGCTCCAAAGGGGAGTACTATGGCTACACCTTC.

This chain connects TRBV7-2 to TRBJ1-3, with a tentative D call TRBD1 (6 bases). V was shortened by 5 bases and J by 0 bases, with 14 bases between the two germline ends. The CDR3 length is 16 residues. In germline, CDR1 is SGHTA, CDR2 FQGNSA. CDR3 bases: TGTGCCAGCAGCCTGAACAGGGTGGGCTCTGGAAACACCATATATTTT. Its translation is CASSLNRVGSGNTIYF.

V gene TRBV19 combines with J gene TRBJ2-1, with D possibly TRBD2 on 6 matching bases. CDR3 length: 15 residues. The germline CDR1 and CDR2 sequences are LNHDA and SQIVND (reference sequence). V lost 0 bases and J 1 base, leaving 7 bases between the germline ends. The CDR3 reads CASSIERGSYNEQFF. The CDR3 DNA sequence: TGTGCCAGTAGTATAGAGCGGGGTTCCTACAATGAGCAGTTCTTC.